This entry lists 10 T cell receptor beta chains sequenced from one sample in a study of blood T cell repertoires in COVID-19. Only in-frame clones appear in the TCRdb table, and some are missing; sequencing was by immunoSEQ multiplex PCR. The table lists approximately 160,000 clones, roughly four fifths of them singletons. The sequenced material came from PBMCs or T cells enriched from blood (not recorded which). These receptors came from a man aged 50-60 years who had recovered from COVID-19.

The rearrangement joins TRBV11-2 to TRBJ2-1, with 8 positions matching TRBD1. The CDR3 consists of 18 residues. The trim removed 2 bases at V and 4 bases at J, leaving 13 bases unmatched. Germline CDR1 is SGHAT and CDR2 is FQNNGV. The CDR3 region has the DNA TGTGCCAGCAGCTTAAACCTTCAGGGGGCGCGTCGGTACAATGAGCAGTTCTTC. It codes for CASSLNLQGARRYNEQFF.

The genes are TRBV7-9 and TRBJ2-1; D call uncertain. Germline V gives CDR1 SEHNR, CDR2 FQNEAQ (reference sequence). V dropped 3 bases and J dropped 5 bases, with 8 bases sitting between them. CDR3 length: 13 amino acids. The CDR3 DNA is TGTGCCAGCAGCTTTGGTCTAAACAATGAGCAGTTCTTC. Translated, it gives CASSFGLNNEQFF.

The chain has TRBV4-1 and TRBJ2-7, with D possibly matching TRBD1 (6 bases). Trimming took off 4 bases at V and 1 base at J, with 17 bases between the two ends. CDR1 MGHRA and CDR2 YSYEKL come from the germline V gene. The CDR3 is 16 amino acids. The CDR3 here is CASSPLGDKKSYEQYF. The CDR3 nucleotides are TGCGCCAGCAGCCCCCTTGGGGACAAGAAATCCTACGAGCAGTACTTC.

The genes are TRBV18 and TRBJ1-2; 9 bases match TRBD1. The germline V gene encodes CDR1 KGHSH and CDR2 LQKENI. The junction had 7 bases not matched to a gene; V was cut back by 1 base and J by 7 bases. CDR3 length equals 15 residues. The CDR3 DNA reads TGTGCCAGCTCACCACTAACAGGGGGCGAGGGTGGCTACACCTTC. This codes for CASSPLTGGEGGYTF. Supplemented by reference TRBV18 and TRBJ1-2, the full variable domain reads NAGVMQNPRHLVRRRGQEARLRCSPMKGHSHVYWYRQLPEEGLKFMVYLQKENIIDESGMPKERFSAEFPKEGPSILRIQQVVRGDSAAYFCASSPLTGGEGGYTFGSGTRLTVV.

The V call is TRBV7-6, the J call TRBJ2-2; TRBD1 aligns across 9 bases. The CDR3 is made up of 16 amino acids. Trimming removed 5 bases from V and 4 bases from J; junction bases left unmatched: 8. Germline loops: CDR1 SGHVS, CDR2 FNYEAQ. This chain's CDR3 is CASSPQGAYGTGELFF. The CDR3 bases are TGTGCCAGCAGCCCACAGGGGGCGTATGGCACCGGGGAGCTGTTTTTT.

CDR3 nucleotide sequence: TGCAGTGCTAGAGATCTCCAGGCTCAGTACTTC. Amino acids: CSARDLQAQYF. This chain links TRBV20-1 with TRBJ2-7; D gene ambiguous. From germline, CDR1 is DFQATT and CDR2 SNEGSKA (reference sequence). V was cut by 0 bases and J by 10 bases, with 10 bases left in between. The CDR3 sequence is 11 residues long.

V usage is TRBV7-2 and J usage is TRBJ2-2, with TRBD1 identical over 7 bases. CDR3 length equals 16 residues. With V trimmed by 5 bases and J by 2 bases, 8 bases remained unmatched. CDR1 and CDR2 (germline): SGHTA, FQGNSA. The CDR3 DNA reads as TGTGCCAGCAGCCCAGCAGGGGGATTTAACACCGGGGAGCTGTTTTTT. This gives the protein CASSPAGGFNTGELFF.

The chain is built from TRBV15 and TRBJ2-7; no clear D. The length of the CDR3 is 15 residues. In germline, CDR1 is LNHNV, CDR2 YYDKDF (reference sequence). The ends were cut back, 1 base at V and 5 bases at J, with 15 bases in the middle. The CDR3 protein is CATSRARSGSDEQYF. The DNA of the CDR3 is TGTGCCACCAGCAGAGCCAGGTCCGGTTCGGACGAGCAGTACTTC. The full variable domain, completed using reference TRBV15 and TRBJ2-7, is DAMVIQNPRYQVTQFGKPVTLSCSQTLNHNVMYWYQQKSSQAPKLLFHYYDKDFNNEADTPDNFQSRRPNTSFCFLDIRSPGLGDTAMYLCATSRARSGSDEQYFGPGTRLTVT.

The chain has TRBV2 and TRBJ2-5; D not certain. The CDR3 covers 11 residues. V lost 6 bases and J 1 base, leaving 3 bases between the germline ends. Germline V CDR1 and CDR2: SNHLY, FYNNEI. CDR3 residues: CASRLQETQYF. The DNA of the CDR3 is TGTGCCAGCAGACTCCAAGAGACCCAGTACTTC.

This clone has just one count. The chain carries TRBV5-4 and TRBJ1-6, with a possible D match to TRBD1 (6 bases). CDR3 size: 15 residues. Trimming stripped 4 bases from V and 11 bases from J, with 19 bases between. Germline-derived CDR1 and CDR2 are SGHNT and YYREEE (reference sequence). The CDR3 sequence: CASSPGAQFSTPLHF. DNA for the CDR3: TGTGCCAGCAGCCCAGGGGCCCAATTCAGCACACCCCTCCACTTT.